The 26 T cell receptor beta chains below all came from one sample that was sequenced in a study of blood T cells in healthy people across ages. With a J-beta primer mix and a sample-barcoded 5' primer, a second PCR ran about 7 to 12 cycles. TCRdb ran MiXCR on the 5' RACE reads and lists one entry per CDR3 protein. The data contain hundreds of thousands of distinct CDR3 sequences, approximately 47% of them singletons. The sequencing input was blood. The receptors originated from a man in his 60s in good health.

In this sample, this clonotype turned up a few times. The genes are TRBV10-3 and TRBJ1-2; D not resolved. The CDR3 extends over 14 amino acids. The germline V gene has CDR1 ENHRY and CDR2 SYGVKD. The V end lost 0 bases, the J end lost 4 bases, and 9 bases lay between the germline ends. The CDR3 loop is CAISESTALYGYTF. Here the CDR3 DNA reads TGTGCCATCAGTGAGTCGACTGCGCTCTATGGCTACACCTTC.

This clonotype was found a few times. V is TRBV5-1 and J is TRBJ2-1; 8 bases align to TRBD2. The CDR3 spans 13 residues. Trimming removed 3 bases from V and 7 bases from J; junction bases left unmatched: 3. Germline V gene sequence: CDR1 SGHRS, CDR2 YFSETQ. CDR3 nucleotide sequence: TGCGCCAGCAGCTCGGGGGGGGGAAATGAGCAGTTCTTC. Amino acids: CASSSGGGNEQFF.

The chain uses TRBV7-3 and TRBJ2-3; tentative D call: TRBD1 (7 bases). Deletions cut 5 bases from V and 3 bases from J, with 15 bases between. The CDR3 loop spans 15 amino acids. Germline CDR1 SGHTA, CDR2 FQGTGA. The CDR3 protein is CASSPGGLATDTQYF. The CDR3, as DNA: TGTGCCAGCAGCCCAGGGGGGCTAGCAACAGATACGCAGTATTTT.

The CDR3 DNA reads as TGTGCCAGCAGGGGACTAGCGGGGGATACGCAGTATTTT. Translating it yields CASRGLAGDTQYF. The V gene is TRBV6-5, the J gene TRBJ2-3; 13 nucleotides line up with TRBD2. V was clipped by 6 bases and J by 6 bases; unmatched bases: 0. The germline CDR1 and CDR2 sequences are MNHEY and SVGAGI. The length of the CDR3 is 13 residues.

The chain employs TRBV9 and TRBJ2-5; a weak D match, TRBD1 (6 bases). The V and J ends lost 0 bases and 4 bases respectively, with 10 bases between them. Germline V gene data show CDR1 as SGDLS and CDR2 as YYNGEE. CDR3 size: 14 residues. For the CDR3, the DNA is TGTGCCAGCAGCGTAGGTGAAGGGGGAGAGACCCAGTACTTC. As protein: CASSVGEGGETQYF.

This clonotype was found many times. This chain connects TRBV7-2 to TRBJ2-1, with TRBD2 matching 9 bases. V was clipped by 5 bases and J by 5 bases; unmatched bases: 10. CDR3 length: 16 residues. Germline V gene data show CDR1 as SGHTA and CDR2 as FQGNSA. As DNA, the CDR3 is TGTGCCAGCAGCCCCCGGGGAGCGGGGGGAAACAATGAGCAGTTCTTC. This sequence encodes CASSPRGAGGNNEQFF. The complete variable domain, with remaining parts taken from reference TRBV7-2 and TRBJ2-1, reads GAGVSQSPSNKVTEKGKDVELRCDPISGHTALYWYRQSLGQGLEFLIYFQGNSAPDKSGLPSDRFSAERTGGSVSTLTIQRTQQEDSAVYLCASSPRGAGGNNEQFFGPGTRLTVL.

The rearrangement links TRBV12-3 or TRBV12-4 to TRBJ1-2, with D tentatively TRBD1 (5 bases). This CDR3 contains 15 residues. V was cut by 5 bases and J by 4 bases, with 17 bases left in between. CDR3 nucleotides: TGTGCCAGCAGTCTACTGCGGACAACTCGCTATGGCTACACCTTC. Translating it yields CASSLLRTTRYGYTF.

V and J are TRBV2 and TRBJ2-1, with TRBD2 as a possible D gene (6 bases). The CDR3 totals 13 residues. Trimming took 4 bases from V and 5 from J, leaving 9 bases between them. Germline loops: CDR1 SNHLY, CDR2 FYNNEI. In DNA form, the CDR3 reads TGTGCCAGCAGTGGGGACTGGAACAATGAGCAGTTCTTC. Its translation: CASSGDWNNEQFF.

The CDR3 is CAISEGSGDYEQYF. CDR3 DNA sequence: TGTGCCATCAGTGAAGGTTCCGGAGACTACGAGCAGTACTTC. The rearrangement uses TRBV10-3 and TRBJ2-5; D gene uncertain. The J call may be in error: the DNA end matches TRBJ2-7 better. Germline values: CDR1 ENHRY, CDR2 SYGVKD. The CDR3 length is 14 residues.

This clonotype turned up a few times. The chain couples TRBV3-1 to TRBJ2-1, with TRBD1 matching 7 bases. The junction had 11 bases not matched to a gene; V was cut back by 6 bases and J by 9 bases. From germline, CDR1 is LGHDT and CDR2 YNNKEL (reference sequence). The CDR3 is made up of 14 amino acids. CDR3 DNA: TGTGCCAGCAGACCCGGACAGGCCGTAGGTGAGCAGTTCTTC. This sequence encodes CASRPGQAVGEQFF.

The chain has TRBV10-3 and TRBJ2-7, with D possibly being TRBD1 (5 bases). CDR1 is ENHRY, CDR2 SYGVKD, per germline. V lost 5 bases, J lost 2 bases, and 13 bases lay in between. This CDR3 spans 14 amino acids. CDR3 in amino acids: CAISPQGSAYEQYF. The DNA of the CDR3 is TGTGCCATCAGTCCCCAGGGATCAGCCTACGAGCAGTACTTC.

As regards this clonotype: At one end, the junction sequence differs from germline, possibly due to a read error. The CDR3 region has the DNA TGTGCCAGCAGTTCACGGGAGGGCCAGGGAGATACGCAGAATTTT. Translating gives CASSSREGQGDTQNF. The gene calls are TRBV28 and TRBJ2-3, with TRBD2 identical over 8 bases. Germline V gives CDR1 MDHEN, CDR2 SYDVKM. The CDR3 runs to 15 residues.

The chain is built from TRBV6-5 and TRBJ2-1; D not resolved. The CDR3 is made up of 15 amino acids. Germline V gene data show CDR1 as MNHEY and CDR2 as SVGAGI. Trimming removed 2 bases at V and 5 bases at J, with 13 bases between. The CDR3 nucleotides are TGTGCCAGCAGTTACGATTCAAACAACGACAATGAGCAGTTCTTC. It encodes CASSYDSNNDNEQFF.

V and J are TRBV28 and TRBJ1-3; 10 positions agree with TRBD1. After removal of 2 bases from V and 0 bases from J, the junction contained 7 bases not matched to a gene. The CDR3 contains 18 residues. In germline, CDR1 is MDHEN, CDR2 SYDVKM. CDR3 loop: CASSLARGQGTSGNTIYF. The CDR3 nucleotides are TGTGCCAGCAGTTTAGCTCGGGGACAGGGGACCTCTGGAAACACCATATATTTT.

Turning to this clonotype: One base away lies a much larger clone, so this may be a sequencing read error. The genes are TRBV20-1 and TRBJ2-4, with D perhaps TRBD1 (6 bases). The CDR3 has 13 residues. V was trimmed by 8 bases and J by 7 bases, leaving 18 bases between them. CDR1 is DFQATT and CDR2 is SNEGSKA in the germline V gene (reference sequence). CDR3 residues: CSSTRTVSNIQYF. CDR3 nucleotides: TGCAGTTCTACAAGGACAGTTTCGAACATTCAGTACTTC.

The chain recombines TRBV2 with TRBJ2-7; D tentatively reads TRBD1 or TRBD2 (5 bases each). The DNA end lines up better with TRBJ2-5; the J call may be wrong. CDR1 SNHLY and CDR2 FYNNEI come from the germline V gene. The CDR3 has 13 amino acids. The chain's CDR3 is CASGGNNIETQYF. The DNA of the CDR3 is TGTGCCAGCGGGGGTAATAATATCGAGACCCAGTACTTC.

The chain joins TRBV6-2 or TRBV6-3 to TRBJ1-1; TRBD1 matches 10 bases. Germline V gene data show CDR1 as MNHEY and CDR2 as SVGEGT. Losses at the gene ends were 7 bases for V and 2 bases for J; bases not matched to a gene: 10. CDR3 length: 16 residues. The CDR3 nucleotides read TGTGCCAGCACAAAGGGACAGGGGATGGTAAACACTGAAGCTTTCTTT. It is translated as CASTKGQGMVNTEAFF.

The gene calls are TRBV10-3 and TRBJ1-5; 9 bases fit TRBD1. With 0 bases clipped from V and 6 bases from J, the junction kept 6 bases outside the gene matches. The CDR3 sequence is 16 residues long. Looked up from germline, CDR1 is ENHRY and CDR2 is SYGVKD. The DNA of the CDR3 is TGTGCCATCAGTGAGTCGACAGGGGGAGGGATTCAGCCCCAGCATTTT. As protein: CAISESTGGGIQPQHF.

The gene calls are TRBV7-2 and TRBJ2-5; D remains unclear. The CDR3 covers 12 residues. The ends were cut back, 4 bases at V and 5 bases at J, with 8 bases in the middle. Germline V gives CDR1 SGHTA, CDR2 FQGNSA. In DNA, the CDR3 is TGTGCCAGCAGCTCCATGTGCGAGACCCAGTACTTC. Translation: CASSSMCETQYF.

The rearrangement uses TRBV29-1 and TRBJ2-1; unclear D gene. This CDR3 is 14 amino acids long. The germline V and J ends were trimmed by 7 bases and 0 bases, with 13 bases remaining between them. CDR1 and CDR2 from the germline V gene are SQVTM and ANQGSEA. DNA of the CDR3: TGCAGCGGCAACGGACCGAGCTCCTACAATGAGCAGTTCTTC. Residues: CSGNGPSSYNEQFF.

The CDR3 is CASSVYRDGEQFF. In DNA form, the CDR3 reads TGTGCCAGCAGCGTATACAGGGACGGTGAGCAGTTCTTC. This chain joins TRBV7-3 and TRBJ2-1; maybe TRBD1 (6 bases). The CDR3 covers 13 residues. V lost 5 bases and J lost 9, with 14 bases in between. Germline V gene lookup returns CDR1 SGHTA and CDR2 FQGTGA.

The J gene is TRBJ1-2, the V gene TRBV10-3; D gene uncertain. The CDR3 length is 13 residues. V was pared by 0 bases and J by 2 bases, with 4 bases between. The V gene's germline CDR1 is ENHRY and CDR2 SYGVKD. CDR3 nucleotides: TGTGCCATCAGTGAGTCAGAAAACTATGGCTACACCTTC. Translated: CAISESENYGYTF.

The chain is built from TRBV5-4 and TRBJ1-1; 8 positions agree with TRBD1. CDR1 is SGHNT, CDR2 YYREEE, per germline (reference sequence). V lost 3 bases to trimming and J lost 8 bases; unmatched junction nucleotides: 9. This CDR3 is 14 amino acids long. CDR3 protein: CASSYDRGQGEAFF. The CDR3 nucleotides are TGTGCCAGCAGCTACGACCGCGGACAGGGAGAAGCTTTCTTT.

The V call is TRBV4-1, the J call TRBJ2-4, with D unresolved. Between the trimmed V and J ends, which lost 0 bases and 14 bases, there was a span of 8 bases. This CDR3 contains 11 residues. The germline gives CDR1 MGHRA, CDR2 YSYEKL. The CDR3 DNA sequence: TGCGCCAGCAGCCAAGATCAGCCAGAGTACTTC. It translates to CASSQDQPEYF.

The chain uses TRBV2 and TRBJ2-2; TRBD2 matches 14 bases. Looked up from germline, CDR1 is SNHLY and CDR2 is FYNNEI. This CDR3 is built from 15 residues. The trim removed 7 bases at V and 8 bases at J, leaving 6 bases unmatched. The CDR3 DNA reads as TGTGCCAGCACCGGGACTAGCGGGAGTAGGGGGGAGCTGTTTTTT. It translates to CASTGTSGSRGELFF.

CDR3 nucleotides: TGTGCCAGCAGGGCCGCATGGGGCACAGATACGCAGTATTTT. Amino acid sequence: CASRAAWGTDTQYF. The chain carries TRBV6-1 and TRBJ2-3; D remains unclear. Germline V gives CDR1 MNHNS, CDR2 SASEGT. CDR3 length equals 14 residues. The V and J ends lost 6 bases and 1 base respectively, with 11 bases between them.